These T cell receptor beta chains were read from a single sample in a study of shared clonotypes between healthy human individuals. Clones were sequenced by immunoSEQ multiplex PCR, and TCRdb holds only the in-frame ones, with some missing. Here the sample spans about 1 million clones, about 75% being singletons. Input material: memory CD4+ T cells sorted from blood. The origin of the receptors is a man younger than 30 in good health. CDR3s include the opening cysteine and the closing phenylalanine or tryptophan. A D gene is named only where the DNA matches it firmly. Clone size is shown for a subset of rows, as once, few, many or a class of expanded clone.

d_call: TRBD2
clone_size: -
j_call: TRBJ2-2
v_call: TRBV25-1
cdr3_nt: TGTGCCAGCAGTTCCGTGGGGGGGAAAGCCGGGGAGCTGTTTTTT
cdr3_aa: CASSSVGGKAGELFF

d_call: -
clone_size: -
j_call: TRBJ1-5
v_call: TRBV30
cdr3_nt: TGTGCCTGGAGCGCAGGGTCCGGCCAGCCCCAGCATTTT
cdr3_aa: CAWSAGSGQPQHF

d_call: TRBD2
clone_size: -
j_call: TRBJ2-2
v_call: TRBV7-9
cdr3_nt: TGTGCCAGCAGCCTGCTAGCGGGGGGGCGAACTGGGGAGCTGTTTTTT
cdr3_aa: CASSLLAGGRTGELFF

d_call: -
clone_size: many
j_call: TRBJ2-6
v_call: TRBV6-5
cdr3_nt: TGTGCCAGCAGTTACGTCCGATCTGGGGCCAACGTCCTGACTTTC
cdr3_aa: CASSYVRSGANVLTF

d_call: -
clone_size: -
j_call: TRBJ2-3
v_call: TRBV18
cdr3_nt: TGTGCCAGCTCACCACCGGCAGATACGCAGTATTTT
cdr3_aa: CASSPPADTQYF

d_call: -
clone_size: -
j_call: TRBJ1-1
v_call: TRBV29-1
cdr3_nt: TGCAGCGTTGTTTCCGGGACCTTCGACACTGAAGCTTTCTTT
cdr3_aa: CSVVSGTFDTEAFF

d_call: TRBD2
clone_size: -
j_call: TRBJ2-7
v_call: TRBV7-6
cdr3_nt: TGTGCCAGCAGCTCCAAAAGGGGGACTAGCGGGAGGGGGTTCTACGAGCAGTACTTC
cdr3_aa: CASSSKRGTSGRGFYEQYF

d_call: -
clone_size: -
j_call: TRBJ2-1
v_call: TRBV9
cdr3_nt: TGTGCCAGCAGCGTAGCAGGGGATGATTACAATGAGCAGTTCTTC
cdr3_aa: CASSVAGDDYNEQFF

d_call: -
clone_size: -
j_call: TRBJ2-7
v_call: TRBV6-1
cdr3_nt: TGTGCCAGCAGTGAAGCGGGGAGCTCCTACGAGCAGTACTTC
cdr3_aa: CASSEAGSSYEQYF

d_call: TRBD1
clone_size: -
j_call: TRBJ2-6
v_call: TRBV5-6
cdr3_nt: TGTGCCAGCAGCCGGGGGACAGGCCCCTCTGGGGCCAACGTCCTGACTTTC
cdr3_aa: CASSRGTGPSGANVLTF

d_call: -
clone_size: -
j_call: TRBJ2-2
v_call: TRBV4-1
cdr3_nt: TGCGCCAGCAGCCAGGGATCGAACACCGGGGAGCTGTTTTTT
cdr3_aa: CASSQGSNTGELFF

d_call: -
clone_size: -
j_call: TRBJ2-5
v_call: TRBV5-4
cdr3_nt: TGTGCCAGCAGTTTCAAAGGGGTGGTGGTTGAGACCCAGTACTTC
cdr3_aa: CASSFKGVVVETQYF

d_call: TRBD1
clone_size: -
j_call: TRBJ1-6
v_call: TRBV6-5
cdr3_nt: TGTGCCAGCAGTTACTCGGACAGGGGGGACTCACCCCTCCACTTT
cdr3_aa: CASSYSDRGDSPLHF

d_call: -
clone_size: few
j_call: TRBJ1-1
v_call: TRBV7-9
cdr3_nt: TGTGCCAGCAGCTTAAGGCAGGGGAACACTGAAGCTTTCTTT
cdr3_aa: CASSLRQGNTEAFF

d_call: -
clone_size: few
j_call: TRBJ2-3
v_call: TRBV7-9
cdr3_nt: TGTGCCAGCAGCTTAGTAGTCACTAGCACAGATACGCAGTATTTT
cdr3_aa: CASSLVVTSTDTQYF

d_call: -
clone_size: once
j_call: TRBJ2-5
v_call: TRBV2
cdr3_nt: TGTGCCAGCAGTGAAGGGCTCGCGGCCCAAGAGACCCAGTACTTC
cdr3_aa: CASSEGLAAQETQYF

d_call: -
clone_size: once
j_call: TRBJ1-6
v_call: TRBV5-4
cdr3_nt: TGTGCCAGCAGCTTGGAGCAGGCATATTCACCCCTCCACTTT
cdr3_aa: CASSLEQAYSPLHF

d_call: -
clone_size: -
j_call: TRBJ1-2
v_call: TRBV30
cdr3_nt: TGTGCCTGGAGTGTTGGTGTTGGCTACACCTTC
cdr3_aa: CAWSVGVGYTF

d_call: -
clone_size: -
j_call: TRBJ2-5
v_call: TRBV5-1
cdr3_nt: TGCGCCAGCAGCTTGTCTATTTCCAGGGAGACCCAGTACTTC
cdr3_aa: CASSLSISRETQYF

d_call: -
clone_size: -
j_call: TRBJ2-7
v_call: TRBV9
cdr3_nt: TGTGCCAGCAGCGTAGGGTCCCGCCAGAGCGAGCAGTACTTC
cdr3_aa: CASSVGSRQSEQYF

d_call: -
clone_size: -
j_call: TRBJ2-7
v_call: TRBV28
cdr3_nt: TGTGCCAGCAGTCCGGGTGGACTTGGGTCCTACGAGCAGTACTTC
cdr3_aa: CASSPGGLGSYEQYF

d_call: TRBD1
clone_size: -
j_call: TRBJ2-1
v_call: TRBV30
cdr3_nt: TGTGCCTGGAGTGAGGAAGGGACAGGGGGCAATGAGCAGTTCTTC
cdr3_aa: CAWSEEGTGGNEQFF

d_call: TRBD2
clone_size: -
j_call: TRBJ2-3
v_call: TRBV7-9
cdr3_nt: TGTGCCAGCAGCACTGGGACTAGCGGGAGAAGAACAGATACGCAGTATTTT
cdr3_aa: CASSTGTSGRRTDTQYF

d_call: -
clone_size: -
j_call: TRBJ1-4
v_call: TRBV19
cdr3_nt: TGTGCCAGTAGTATCTTCAGGGATAGTGAAAAACTGTTTTTT
cdr3_aa: CASSIFRDSEKLFF

d_call: -
clone_size: -
j_call: TRBJ2-5
v_call: TRBV28
cdr3_nt: TGTGCCAGCCGGGGAACGGTAAAGACCCAGTACTTC
cdr3_aa: CASRGTVKTQYF

d_call: -
clone_size: once
j_call: TRBJ2-7
v_call: TRBV19
cdr3_nt: TGTGCCAGTACCCCGGGCGGAGGAACCTACGAGCAGTACTTC
cdr3_aa: CASTPGGGTYEQYF

d_call: TRBD2
clone_size: -
j_call: TRBJ2-3
v_call: TRBV28
cdr3_nt: TGTGCCAGCAGCCGACCCACTAAGCCTAGCGGGAGACGAGGAGATACGCAGTATTTT
cdr3_aa: CASSRPTKPSGRRGDTQYF